Following are 32 T cell receptor beta chains from one sample sequenced in a study of Graves' ophthalmopathy and Graves' hyperthyroidism. RNA transcripts were the source from which TCR beta CDR3 regions were amplified. The first-round RT-PCR employed HTBI primers together with the Qiagen OneStep RT-PCR kit. A multiplex PCR was then performed as the second round. In TCRdb, the multiplex PCR reads were re-called with MiXCR into one record per CDR3 protein. Of more than 550,000 distinct CDR3 sequences detected, roughly two fifths appear once; the ten largest clones hold more than 3%. Sequencing input: peripheral blood. All receptors derive from an adult man with Graves' ophthalmopathy.

This sequence joins TRBV6-2 or TRBV6-3 and TRBJ2-5; D is unresolved. Germline V CDR1 and CDR2: MNHEY, SVGEGT. The CDR3 extends over 14 amino acids. The V gene lost 1 base and the J gene lost 1 base, with 7 bases spanning the gap. The CDR3 loop reads CASSYFGPQETQYF. The CDR3 DNA follows: TGTGCCAGCAGTTACTTCGGCCCCCAAGAGACCCAGTACTTC.

This clonotype showed up many times. The chain joins TRBV5-1 to TRBJ2-7; 12 bases map to TRBD2. Germline CDR1 SGHRS, CDR2 YFSETQ. The ends lost 3 bases at V and 2 bases at J; junction bases unmatched: 6. CDR3 length equals 16 residues. CDR3 in DNA: TGCGCCAGCAGCTCCCTAGCGGGAGGGAGGGCCTACGAGCAGTACTTC. As protein: CASSSLAGGRAYEQYF.

J is TRBJ2-3 and V is TRBV9; 7 nucleotides line up with TRBD2. Germline assignment: CDR1 SGDLS and CDR2 YYNGEE. V gave up 4 bases and J gave up 0 bases; unmatched junction bases: 8. CDR3 length: 16 residues. The CDR3 DNA follows: TGTGCCAGCAGCTTGTGGCGGGGGATTAGCACAGATACGCAGTATTTT. Translation: CASSLWRGISTDTQYF.

As concerns this clonotype: An end of the junction differs from the germline gene, which may be a read error. The chain carries TRBV7-7 and TRBJ2-7, with TRBD1 identical over 7 bases. The better agreement between TRBJ2-1 and the DNA end casts doubt on the J call. Looked up from germline, CDR1 is SSHAT and CDR2 is FNYEAQ (reference sequence). The CDR3 is 14 residues long. The CDR3 sequence is CASSLVGDSNEQFF. In nucleotides, the CDR3 is TGTGCTAGCAGCTTAGTCGGGGACAGCAATGAGCAGTTCTTC.

The rearrangement links TRBV5-1 to TRBJ2-5, with TRBD1 matching 8 bases. The CDR3 loop spans 16 amino acids. CDR1 is SGHRS and CDR2 is YFSETQ in the germline V gene. With 0 bases clipped from V and 5 bases from J, the junction kept 9 bases outside the gene matches. The CDR3 coding sequence is TGCGCCAGCAGCTTGGCCGGCAGGGGGCGGTGGGAGACCCAGTACTTC. It is translated as CASSLAGRGRWETQYF.

Of note for this clonotype: A clone one base away is much larger, so this may be a read error. V is TRBV14 and J is TRBJ2-2; D call uncertain. The V and J ends lost 1 base and 4 bases respectively, with 7 bases between them. This CDR3 has 14 residues. Germline loops: CDR1 SGHDN, CDR2 FVKESK. CDR3 region: CASSQAPTTGELFF. DNA of the CDR3: TGTGCCAGCAGCCAAGCCCCCACCACCGGGGAGCTGTTTTTT.

At least ten counts were recorded for this clonotype. V and J are TRBV12-3 or TRBV12-4 and TRBJ1-1; the match to TRBD1 covers 10 bases. The CDR3 runs 14 residues. The ends lost 3 bases at V and 4 bases at J; junction bases unmatched: 2. The CDR3 spells CASSFGQGVTEAFF. The CDR3 DNA is TGTGCCAGCAGTTTTGGACAGGGGGTCACTGAAGCTTTCTTT.

This chain uses TRBV10-3 with TRBJ1-5, with D possibly being TRBD1 (6 bases). V lost 4 bases and J lost 4, with 8 bases in between. Germline V gene data show CDR1 as ENHRY and CDR2 as SYGVKD. The CDR3 extends over 13 amino acids. The CDR3 sequence is CAISGQDNQPQHF. CDR3 bases: TGTGCCATCAGTGGACAGGATAATCAGCCCCAGCATTTT.

The count of this clonotype is one. The chain recombines TRBV29-1 with TRBJ1-6; 7 positions agree with TRBD1. Germline-derived CDR1 and CDR2 are SQVTM and ANQGSEA. CDR3 length: 13 residues. V shed 4 bases and J 9 bases; nucleotides not matched to a gene: 6. CDR3: CSVGDSWASPLHF. CDR3 in DNA: TGCAGCGTTGGGGACAGCTGGGCTTCACCCCTCCACTTT.

This clonotype was seen a single time. A much larger clonotype is one base distant, so this may be a read error. This chain uses TRBV15 with TRBJ1-4; the match to TRBD1 covers 7 bases. The CDR3 length is 17 residues. Per the germline V gene, CDR1 is LNHNV and CDR2 is YYDKDF (reference sequence). J was trimmed by 6 bases and V by 5 bases; bases with no gene match: 15. CDR3 protein: CATSRTTGTELDEKLFF. In DNA, the CDR3 is TGTGCCACCAGCCGCACCACCGGGACAGAGTTAGATGAAAAACTGTTTTTT.

This clonotype was counted many times. The rearrangement links TRBV10-3 to TRBJ1-5; the D gene is possibly TRBD1 (6 bases). V lost 5 bases and J lost 0, with 14 bases in between. This CDR3 is 16 amino acids long. Germline V gene sequence: CDR1 ENHRY, CDR2 SYGVKD. This CDR3 reads CAISNRDTYSNQPQHF. The CDR3 nucleotides read TGTGCCATCAGTAACAGGGACACCTATAGCAATCAGCCCCAGCATTTT.

A note on this clonotype: The conserved phenylalanine or tryptophan normally closing the CDR3 is absent here, so this likely arose from a read error. V is TRBV12-3 or TRBV12-4 and J is TRBJ2-7; D gene ambiguous. Trimming shortened V by 1 base and J by 4 bases, and 5 bases separated the two germline ends. CDR3 size: 12 residues. For the CDR3, the DNA is TGTGCCAGCAGTTTAGGTGCGTACGAGCAGTACTGC. It yields the protein CASSLGAYEQYC.

This clonotype has only a few counts. V is TRBV12-3 or TRBV12-4 and J is TRBJ2-2; D call uncertain. This CDR3 comprises 14 residues. Deletions cut 3 bases from V and 1 base from J, with 6 bases between. As DNA, the CDR3 is TGTGCCAGCAGTTTTGCTGTGAACACCGGGGAGCTGTTTTTT. It encodes CASSFAVNTGELFF.

Of note for this clonotype: This may arise from a read error, as a much more abundant clone is one base away. CDR3 bases: TGTGCCAGCAGCCCAAATCCCGGGGCCGAGGTCAATGGCTACACCTTC. Amino acid sequence: CASSPNPGAEVNGYTF. The chain carries TRBV9 and TRBJ1-2, with D possibly being TRBD1 (5 bases). CDR3 length equals 16 residues. Trimming cost V 4 bases and J 6 bases, with 22 bases left between them. Germline V gene data show CDR1 as SGDLS and CDR2 as YYNGEE.

There are a few counts of this clonotype. The chain is built from TRBV6-1 and TRBJ2-7; TRBD1 might be the D (6 bases). V shed 5 bases and J shed 4 bases, with 24 bases lying between them. Germline lookup yields CDR1 MNHNS and CDR2 SASEGT. This CDR3 has 17 residues. CDR3 amino acids: CASSKNRDTTFGYEQYF. CDR3 sequence (DNA): TGTGCCAGCAGTAAGAATCGGGACACCACTTTCGGATACGAGCAGTACTTC.

The table lists this clonotype with many counts. J is TRBJ1-1 and V is TRBV5-1; D gene uncertain. The CDR3 loop spans 14 amino acids. Germline V gene data show CDR1 as SGHRS and CDR2 as YFSETQ. V lost 1 base, J lost 1 base, and 8 bases lay in between. This CDR3 reads CASSLSAQNTEAFF. CDR3 sequence (DNA): TGCGCCAGCAGCTTGTCGGCACAGAACACTGAAGCTTTCTTT.

Only a few counts were recorded for this clonotype. The rearrangement uses TRBV12-3 or TRBV12-4 and TRBJ1-4, with D perhaps matching TRBD1 (5 bases). V was shortened by 7 bases and J by 8 bases, with 14 bases between the two germline ends. The CDR3 is 13 residues long. This CDR3 reads CASMGGWGEKLFF. In DNA form, the CDR3 reads TGTGCCAGCATGGGGGGATGGGGAGAAAAACTGTTTTTT.

This clonotype has a count of ten or more. The chain employs TRBV12-3 or TRBV12-4 and TRBJ1-5, with unresolved D. The germline V and J ends were trimmed by 7 bases and 1 base, with 11 bases remaining between them. The CDR3 consists of 14 residues. CDR3 in amino acids: CASTYGGSNQPQHF. Here the CDR3 DNA reads TGTGCCAGCACCTACGGCGGGAGCAATCAGCCCCAGCATTTT.

The chain carries TRBV2 and TRBJ1-2; 12 bases agree with TRBD1. The germline CDR1 and CDR2 sequences are SNHLY and FYNNEI. V was pared by 3 bases and J by 4 bases, with 3 bases of the junction left unmatched. The CDR3 extends over 15 amino acids. CDR3 DNA: TGTGCCAGCAGTGAGGGACAGGGGGCCACCTATGGCTACACCTTC. Translation gives CASSEGQGATYGYTF.

This clonotype was counted at least ten times. J is TRBJ2-7 and V is TRBV25-1, with 10 bases matching TRBD2. The length of the CDR3 is 16 residues. V shed 1 base, J shed 5 bases, and the junction held 8 bases outside the gene matches. Germline CDR1 and CDR2: MGHDK and SYGVNS. CDR3 in DNA: TGTGCCAGCAGTGAATTGGGGCTAGCGGGAGATCACGAGCAGTACTTC. Translating gives CASSELGLAGDHEQYF.

About this clonotype: This may come from a read error, since a much larger clone is one base off. The V gene is TRBV7-3, the J gene TRBJ2-5; D may be TRBD1 (6 bases). Trimming took off 5 bases at V and 3 bases at J, with 16 bases between the two ends. This CDR3 is built from 15 residues. Germline V gives CDR1 SGHTA, CDR2 FQGTGA. The CDR3 loop is CASSHEDSYKETQYF. The CDR3 region has the DNA TGTGCCAGCAGCCACGAGGACAGTTACAAAGAGACCCAGTACTTC.

This clonotype has ten or more counts. The rearrangement uses TRBV10-1 and TRBJ1-5; maybe TRBD1 (6 bases). Trimming cost V 3 bases and J 0 bases, with 21 bases left between them. The CDR3 has 19 amino acids. Germline V gives CDR1 WNHNN, CDR2 SYGVQD (reference sequence). CDR3 sequence: CASSDPWTAQTYSNQPQHF. The CDR3 nucleotides are TGCGCCAGCAGTGACCCCTGGACAGCCCAAACCTATAGCAATCAGCCCCAGCATTTT.

V usage is TRBV20-1 and J usage is TRBJ2-5; 7 positions match TRBD1. This CDR3 is built from 14 residues. The V gene's germline CDR1 is DFQATT and CDR2 SNEGSKA (reference sequence). Unmatched junction bases numbered 11, after V lost 3 bases and J lost 7 bases. The CDR3 is CSASPGGHGGTQYF. The CDR3, as DNA: TGCAGTGCTAGCCCAGGGGGACACGGTGGGACCCAGTACTTC.

J is TRBJ2-7 and V is TRBV4-1; 7 bases are a match to TRBD2. Unmatched junction bases numbered 1, after V lost 0 bases and J lost 2 bases. Germline assignment: CDR1 MGHRA and CDR2 YSYEKL. The CDR3 has 14 amino acids. CDR3 DNA: TGCGCCAGCAGCCAAGATGGACTAGCCTACGAGCAGTACTTC. This codes for CASSQDGLAYEQYF.

The CDR3 loop reads CASVEGWGTDTQYF. The CDR3 DNA reads as TGTGCCAGCGTTGAAGGGTGGGGAACAGATACGCAGTATTTT. The V gene is TRBV2, the J gene TRBJ2-3; no firm D call. Germline CDR1 SNHLY, CDR2 FYNNEI. Between the trimmed V and J ends, which lost 8 bases and 3 bases, there was a span of 15 bases. This CDR3 has 14 residues. The whole variable domain, filled in from reference TRBV2 and TRBJ2-3, reads EPEVTQTPSHQVTQMGQEVILRCVPISNHLYFYWYRQILGQKVEFLVSFYNNEISEKSEIFDDQFSVERPDGSNFTLKIRSTKLEDSAMYFCASVEGWGTDTQYFGPGTRLTVL.

The rearrangement uses TRBV7-8 and TRBJ2-7, with D tentatively TRBD1 or TRBD2 (5 bases each). The CDR3 has 14 residues. Germline V gene lookup returns CDR1 SGHVS and CDR2 FQNEAQ. The V end lost 11 bases, the J end lost 1 base, and 18 bases lay between the germline ends. This CDR3 is CAWSGARASYEQYF. As DNA, the CDR3 is TGTGCCTGGAGTGGGGCGAGGGCATCCTACGAGCAGTACTTC.

This clonotype was observed at least ten times. This chain joins TRBV29-1 and TRBJ2-5; the match to TRBD2 covers 11 bases. The CDR3 is 15 amino acids. Per the germline V gene, CDR1 is SQVTM and CDR2 is ANQGSEA. The ends lost 5 bases at V and 1 base at J; junction bases unmatched: 6. DNA of the CDR3: TGCAGCGTTTCGACTAGCGGGGCGATCCAAGAGACCCAGTACTTC. Protein: CSVSTSGAIQETQYF.

This clonotype was observed many times. The gene calls are TRBV5-6 and TRBJ2-5, with D perhaps matching TRBD1 (6 bases). The length of the CDR3 is 14 residues. Per germline, CDR1 SGHDT and CDR2 YYEEEE. Trimming left V 1 base short and J 4 bases short, with 11 bases between. CDR3 coding DNA: TGTGCCAGCAGCTTGTCAGGGGCGTCAGAGACCCAGTACTTC. Amino acid sequence: CASSLSGASETQYF.

This clonotype was found many times. This chain connects TRBV29-1 to TRBJ2-5; D is undetermined. This CDR3 has 10 amino acids. Germline V gene lookup returns CDR1 SQVTM and CDR2 ANQGSEA. Trimming took 4 bases from V and 4 from J, leaving 4 bases between them. Written as DNA, the CDR3 is TGCAGCGTTGTTGGAGAGACCCAGTACTTC. It codes for CSVVGETQYF.

As regards this clonotype: With a much larger clone just one base away, this may be a read error. The rearrangement joins TRBV12-3 or TRBV12-4 to TRBJ1-2, with TRBD1 as a possible D gene (5 bases). The length of the CDR3 is 15 residues. CDR3 region: CASSFWARANYGNTF. Here the CDR3 DNA reads TGTGCCAGCAGTTTTTGGGCCAGGGCTAACTATGGCAACACCTTC.

The chain carries TRBV24-1 and TRBJ1-2; 10 bases agree with TRBD1. Trimming cost V 12 bases and J 8 bases; bases outside gene matches: 17. CDR3 length: 15 residues. CDR1 is KGHDR and CDR2 is SFDVKD in the germline V gene. CDR3 region: CACLTTGTGARGYTF. CDR3 coding DNA: TGTGCCTGCCTCACAACGGGGACAGGGGCAAGAGGCTACACCTTC.

The chain has TRBV14 and TRBJ2-7; D might be TRBD2 (6 bases). The CDR3 length is 15 residues. Germline V CDR1 and CDR2: SGHDN, FVKESK. V was shortened by 6 bases and J by 1 base, with 16 bases between the two germline ends. As DNA, the CDR3 is TGTGCCAGCAGGGAGGGACGGATAAGTTCCTACGAGCAGTACTTC. Its protein is CASREGRISSYEQYF.